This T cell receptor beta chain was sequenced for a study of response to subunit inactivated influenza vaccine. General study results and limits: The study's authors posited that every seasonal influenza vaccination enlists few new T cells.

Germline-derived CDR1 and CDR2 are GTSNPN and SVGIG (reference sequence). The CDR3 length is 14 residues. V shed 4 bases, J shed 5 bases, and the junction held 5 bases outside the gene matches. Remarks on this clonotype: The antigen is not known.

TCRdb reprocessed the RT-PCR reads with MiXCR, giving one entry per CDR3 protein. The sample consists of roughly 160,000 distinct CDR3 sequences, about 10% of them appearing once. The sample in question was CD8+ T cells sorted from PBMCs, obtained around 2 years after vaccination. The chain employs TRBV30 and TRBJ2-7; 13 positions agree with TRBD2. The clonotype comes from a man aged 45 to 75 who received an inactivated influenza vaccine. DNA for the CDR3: TGTGCCTGGACCCCGACTAGCGGGGGGCACGAGCAGTACTTC. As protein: CAWTPTSGGHEQYF. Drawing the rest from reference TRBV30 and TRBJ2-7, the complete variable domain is SQTIHQWPATLVQPVGSPLSLECTVEGTSNPNLYWYRQAAGRGLQLLFYSVGIGQISSEVPQNLSASRPQDRQFILSSKKLLLSDSGFYLCAWTPTSGGHEQYFGPGTRLTVT.